A selection of T cell receptor beta chains follows, all from one sample in a study of T cell repertoires in cytomegalovirus infection. TCRdb reprocessed the reads with MiXCR, giving one entry per CDR3 protein. Found here are just under 300,000 distinct CDR3 sequences, around 10% of them singletons; the top ten hold less than 3%. Material for sequencing was PBMCs. These receptor sequences come from a human donor in good health (CMV status not recorded). Some clones in this sample may be carry-over from other donors' samples. Each CDR3 is given with its conserved first and last residue. A D gene is named only where the DNA matches it firmly. Only part of the rows carry a size: once, few, many, or a class if the clone is expanded.

TRBD1	TRBV6-2/TRBV6-3	few	14	TRBJ1-2	TGTGCCAGCAGTCGGCACGGGACAGACCTAGGCTACACCTTC	CASSRHGTDLGYTF
NA	TRBV15	NA	14	TRBJ2-1	TGTGCCACCAGCCTGAGAATGGGGGCGCTGGAGCAGTTCTTC	CATSLRMGALEQFF
NA	TRBV7-2	many	14	TRBJ2-7	TGTGCCAGCAGCTTAGCCGGGAGTTTAAACGAGCAGTACTTC	CASSLAGSLNEQYF
NA	TRBV2	many	11	TRBJ1-2	TGTGCCAGCACTTTAGACAGCGGCTACACCTTC	CASTLDSGYTF
NA	TRBV10-2	few	16	TRBJ2-6	TGCGCCAGCAGTGAGTCCCAGGGCTCTGGGGCCAACGTCCTGACTTTC	CASSESQGSGANVLTF
TRBD2	TRBV5-1	many	17	TRBJ2-1	TGCGCCAGCAGCCGCTCACCTAGCGGGGGGACCCCAAGTGAGCAGTTCTTC	CASSRSPSGGTPSEQFF
TRBD2	TRBV20-1	NA	19	TRBJ2-4	TGCAGTGCTACCGGACTTGGGGTAGCGGGGATATTAGCCAAAAACATTCAGTACTTC	CSATGLGVAGILAKNIQYF
NA	TRBV12-3/TRBV12-4	many	13	TRBJ1-6	TGTGCCAGCAGCCGCAGGCAAGGTCAAGGCCTCCACTTT	CASSRRQGQGLHF
NA	TRBV6-2/TRBV6-3	NA	15	TRBJ2-7	TGTGCCAGCAGTTACACCCCGGGACACAGATACGAGCAGTACTTC	CASSYTPGHRYEQYF
TRBD1	TRBV6-5	many	17	TRBJ2-1	TGTGCCAGCAGTTACTCGTCCACAGGGGGTTTGGGCAATGAGCAGTTCTTC	CASSYSSTGGLGNEQFF
NA	TRBV29-1	NA	17	TRBJ2-6	TGCAGCGTTGAATTGAGGGGCCGTTCCTCTGGGGCCAACGTCCTGACTTTC	CSVELRGRSSGANVLTF
TRBD1	TRBV4-1	NA	17	TRBJ2-5	TGCGCCAGCAGCCAACCCACAGGGGGTTGGTATCAAGAGACCCAGTACTTC	CASSQPTGGWYQETQYF
NA	TRBV25-1	NA	14	TRBJ1-1	TGTGCCAGCAGTGAATTTTTGTCGAACACTGAAGCTTTCTTT	CASSEFLSNTEAFF
NA	TRBV12-3/TRBV12-4	many	15	TRBJ1-2	TGTGCCAGCAGTTTTGGGGACATGGGGGACTATGGCTACACCTTC	CASSFGDMGDYGYTF
NA	TRBV19	many	17	TRBJ1-6	TGTGCCAGTAGGGTGGGGACGGATAACTACTATAATTCACCCCTCCACTTT	CASRVGTDNYYNSPLHF
NA	TRBV6-5	many	15	TRBJ2-1	TGTGCCAGCAGTTGGGAAGCGGAATCCTACAATGAGCAGTTCTTC	CASSWEAESYNEQFF
TRBD1	TRBV28	many	15	TRBJ1-6	TGTGCCAGCAGAAGAGACAGGGGGCTTAATTCACCCCTCCACTTT	CASRRDRGLNSPLHF
NA	TRBV29-1	NA	15	TRBJ2-3	TGCAGCGTTGAATGGGGGCGGGGGAGCACAGATACGCAGTATTTT	CSVEWGRGSTDTQYF
NA	TRBV2	many	14	TRBJ2-2	TGTGCCAGCAGGACAGTTAGTATGCCCGGGGAGCTGTTTTTT	CASRTVSMPGELFF
TRBD1	TRBV6-1	many	13	TRBJ2-1	TGTGCCAGCAGTGTCGACAGGGGGAATGAGCAGTTCTTC	CASSVDRGNEQFF
NA	TRBV28	many	14	TRBJ2-3	TGTGCCAGCAGTTTCTGGGGGGCGGCAGATACGCAGTATTTT	CASSFWGAADTQYF
NA	TRBV7-9	NA	14	TRBJ1-6	TGTGCCAGCAGCTTAATGGGGAATCGGTCACCCCTCCACTTT	CASSLMGNRSPLHF
NA	TRBV6-5	many	14	TRBJ2-5	TGTGCCAGCAGTTACTTCAGGGAACAAGAGACCCAGTACTTC	CASSYFREQETQYF
NA	TRBV9	few	15	TRBJ1-3	TGTGCCAGCAGCGTAGATTCGGGGATAGTGAACACCATATATTTT	CASSVDSGIVNTIYF
NA	TRBV3-1	many	14	TRBJ1-1	TGTGCCAGCAGCCAAGTGGGAGGGGCCACTGAAGCTTTCTTT	CASSQVGGATEAFF
NA	TRBV7-2	many	13	TRBJ1-2	TGTGCCAGCAGCTTTTTGGGGGACTATGGCTACACCTTC	CASSFLGDYGYTF
NA	TRBV11-2	many	11	TRBJ1-1	TGTGCCAGCAGCACAGGGTCTGAAGCTTTCTTT	CASSTGSEAFF
NA	TRBV4-3	few	15	TRBJ2-3	TGCGCCAGCAGCCAAGAAGGGGAACGCACATATACGCAGTATTTT	CASSQEGERTYTQYF
NA	TRBV7-9	many	13	TRBJ1-1	TGTGCCAGCAAAATCACAGATAACACTGAAGCTTTCTTT	CASKITDNTEAFF
TRBD1	TRBV5-1	NA	15	TRBJ1-2	TGCGCCAGCAGCATAGGACAGGTTATCGGGTATGGCTACACCTTC	CASSIGQVIGYGYTF
TRBD1	TRBV28	many	15	TRBJ2-5	TGTGCCAGCAGCGCAGGGACAGATAGACAAGAGACCCAGTACTTC	CASSAGTDRQETQYF
TRBD2	TRBV7-4	few	17	TRBJ2-2	TGTGCCAGCCCGTGGGTGAGCGGGGGGACGAACACCGGGGAGCTGTTTTTT	CASPWVSGGTNTGELFF
NA	TRBV11-3	many	13	TRBJ1-1	TGTGCCAGCAGCTTAGCGACAGCTAATGAAGCTTTCTTT	CASSLATANEAFF
NA	TRBV7-8	many	14	TRBJ2-7	TGTGCCAGCAGAGTGTTGGGGAGCTCCTACGAGCAGTACTTC	CASRVLGSSYEQYF
NA	TRBV7-6	many	13	TRBJ1-5	TGTGCCAGCAGCTTACAGGGGAATCAGCCCCAGCATTTT	CASSLQGNQPQHF
TRBD1	TRBV5-6	many	16	TRBJ2-2	TGTGCCAGCAGCTTGCGTCGGACAGGGAACACCGGGGAGCTGTTTTTT	CASSLRRTGNTGELFF
NA	TRBV29-1	NA	13	TRBJ1-5	TGCAGCGTGATACAGGTTAGCAATCAGCCCCAGCATTTT	CSVIQVSNQPQHF
TRBD1	TRBV12-3/TRBV12-4	many	16	TRBJ2-2	TGTGCCAGCAGTTCCAGGACAGGGGTCGGGACCGGGGAGCTGTTTTTT	CASSSRTGVGTGELFF
NA	TRBV3-1	few	16	TRBJ1-1	TGTGCCAGCAGCCAAGGCGACAGAAGATTAAACACTGAAGCTTTCTTT	CASSQGDRRLNTEAFF
NA	TRBV20-1	many	14	TRBJ2-3	TGCAGTGCTAGAGCCCCGGGGACCACAGATACGCAGTATTTT	CSARAPGTTDTQYF
TRBD2	TRBV6-2/TRBV6-3	many	16	TRBJ2-3	TGTGCCAGCAGTTACGTTTGGGGGGGAAGCACAGATACGCAGTATTTT	CASSYVWGGSTDTQYF
NA	TRBV6-1	few	14	TRBJ2-2	TGTGCCAGCACGCCAGGGTGGAGCACCGGGGAGCTGTTTTTT	CASTPGWSTGELFF